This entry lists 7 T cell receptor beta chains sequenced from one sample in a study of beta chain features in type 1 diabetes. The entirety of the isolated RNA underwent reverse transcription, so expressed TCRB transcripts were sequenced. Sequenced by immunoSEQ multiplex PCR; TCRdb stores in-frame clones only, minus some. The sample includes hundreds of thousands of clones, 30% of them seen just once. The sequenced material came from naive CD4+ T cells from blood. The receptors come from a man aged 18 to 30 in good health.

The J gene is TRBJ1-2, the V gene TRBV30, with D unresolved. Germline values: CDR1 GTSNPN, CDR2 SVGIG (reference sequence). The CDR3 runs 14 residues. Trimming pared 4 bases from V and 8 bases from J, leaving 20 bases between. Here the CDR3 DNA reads TGTGCCTGGATCCGCGGCGGGCCCGGGGAAGGCTACACCTTC. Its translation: CAWIRGGPGEGYTF.

CDR3 nucleotide sequence: TGCGCCAGCACCACTGGGGTACAATATCAAGAGACCCAGTACTTC. Amino acid sequence: CASTTGVQYQETQYF. The genes are TRBV5-1 and TRBJ2-5; D not certain. Trimming removed 6 bases from V and 2 bases from J, with 17 bases in between. Germline CDR1 and CDR2: SGHRS and YFSETQ. This CDR3 has 15 amino acids. The full variable domain, with the rest looked up from reference TRBV5-1 and TRBJ2-5, is KAGVTQTPRYLIKTRGQQVTLSCSPISGHRSVSWYQQTPGQGLQFLFEYFSETQRNKGNFPGRFSGRQFSNSRSEMNVSTLELGDSALYLCASTTGVQYQETQYFGPGTRLLVL.

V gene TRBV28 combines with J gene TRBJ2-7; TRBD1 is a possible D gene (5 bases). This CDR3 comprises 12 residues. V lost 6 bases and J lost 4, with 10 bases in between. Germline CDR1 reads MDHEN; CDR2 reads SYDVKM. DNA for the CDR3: TGTGCCAGCAGGAAAAGGGGATACGAGCAGTACTTC. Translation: CASRKRGYEQYF.

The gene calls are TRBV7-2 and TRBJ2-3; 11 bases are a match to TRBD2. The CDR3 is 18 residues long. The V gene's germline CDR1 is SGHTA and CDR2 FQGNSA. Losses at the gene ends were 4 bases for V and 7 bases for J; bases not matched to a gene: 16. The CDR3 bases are TGTGCCAGCAGCTCGAGCGTCGGGACTAGCGGCCCTAGGAATACGCAGTATTTT. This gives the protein CASSSSVGTSGPRNTQYF.

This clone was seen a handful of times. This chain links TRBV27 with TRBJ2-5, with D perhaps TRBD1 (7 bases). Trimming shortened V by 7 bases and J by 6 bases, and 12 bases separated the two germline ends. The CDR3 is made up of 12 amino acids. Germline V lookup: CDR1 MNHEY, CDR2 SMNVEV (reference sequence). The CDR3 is CASTQGGKTQYF. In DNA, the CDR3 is TGTGCCAGCACCCAGGGGGGAAAGACCCAGTACTTC.

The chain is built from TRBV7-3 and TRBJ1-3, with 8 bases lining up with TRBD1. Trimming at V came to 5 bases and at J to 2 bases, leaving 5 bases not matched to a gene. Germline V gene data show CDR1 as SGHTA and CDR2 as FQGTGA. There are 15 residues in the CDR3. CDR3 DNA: TGTGCCAGCAGCCCCGACAGGGGAACTGGAAACACCATATATTTT. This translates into CASSPDRGTGNTIYF.

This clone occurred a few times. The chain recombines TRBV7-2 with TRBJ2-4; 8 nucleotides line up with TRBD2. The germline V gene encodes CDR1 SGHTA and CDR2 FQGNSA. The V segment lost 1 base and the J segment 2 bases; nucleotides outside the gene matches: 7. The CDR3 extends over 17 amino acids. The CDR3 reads CASSLVGTSGSKNIQYF. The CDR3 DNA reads TGTGCCAGCAGCTTAGTAGGGACTAGTGGGTCCAAAAACATTCAGTACTTC.